This T cell receptor (beta chain) is drawn from a study of T cell responses to AZD1222 COVID-19 vaccine. General study results and limits: In all cases, repertoires were sampled only after the peak T cell response.

CDR3 length equals 13 residues. Germline V gene lookup returns CDR1 MNHNS and CDR2 SASEGT. V lost 3 bases and J lost 7, with 12 bases in between. For this clone: Its target is unknown.

Measured with immunoSEQ multiplex PCR; TCRdb has only the in-frame clones, and not every one. The sample has around 160,000 clones; under 95% are singletons. The chain uses TRBV6-1 and TRBJ1-2; D is ambiguous. The sequencing here drew on peripheral blood, taken 28 days after the second AZD1222 dose. The receptor was derived from an adult who received the AZD1222 COVID-19 vaccine. For the CDR3, the DNA is TGTGCCAGCAGTGACACCACCCTGGGTGGCTACACCTTC. Translating gives CASSDTTLGGYTF.